These 20 T cell receptor beta chains were all obtained from the same sample, sequenced in a study of CD8+CD57+ T cells in acquired aplastic anemia. The patients chosen for sequencing had shown expansion of CD8+CD57+ cells (detected by flow cytometry). Profiling that covered TCR beta VDJ and CDR3 relied on genomic DNA as its template. In TCRdb, the reads were re-called with MiXCR into one record per CDR3 protein. The data show some 180,000 distinct CDR3 sequences, with nearly 65% seen just once and about 39% held by the top ten. The sample consisted of sorted CD4+, CD8+, or CD8+CD57+ T cells (not recorded which) from PBMCs. Every receptor here comes from a human donor with aplastic anemia.

Concerning this clonotype: One end of the junction is discordant with germline, which a read error may explain. V is TRBV7-8 and J is TRBJ2-5; TRBD2 matches at 12 bases. The CDR3 sequence is 14 residues long. Germline CDR1 reads SGHVS; CDR2 reads FQNEAQ. CDR3 DNA sequence: TGTGCTAGCACCCCCTACCCACTAGCGGGGGGACAGTACTTC. Protein sequence: CASTPYPLAGGQYF.

Comments on this clonotype: One end of the junction fails to match germline, which may point to a read error. This chain joins TRBV20-1 and TRBJ2-3; D is tentatively TRBD1 or TRBD2 (5 bases each). The CDR3 runs to 14 residues. Germline lookup yields CDR1 DFQATT and CDR2 SNEGSKA (reference sequence). The CDR3 region is CSARGAISTDTQYF. CDR3 nucleotides: TGCAGTGCCAGAGGGGCTATTAGCACAGATACGCAGTATTTT.

As for this clonotype: Since no conserved phenylalanine or tryptophan closes the CDR3, a read error is the likely cause. The DNA is left out, because the CDR3 cannot be placed on it with certainty; the CDR3 is given as TCRdb lists it. The V gene is TRBV24-1, the J gene TRBJ1-2; the listed D gene, TRBD1, was not tested against the DNA. Germline CDR1 is KGHDR and CDR2 is SFDVKD. The CDR3 is 16 amino acids in total, end residues counted. CDR3 amino acids: CATSDSKKGTDYGYTS.

The chain joins TRBV7-9 to TRBJ2-5; either TRBD1 or TRBD2 may fit D (5 bases each). CDR1 is SEHNR, CDR2 FQNEAQ, per germline (reference sequence). This CDR3 is built from 14 residues. Trimming left V 6 bases short and J 7 bases short, with 18 bases between. The CDR3 DNA follows: TGTGCCAGCAGTCGGGACGGAGGAGCCCGGACCCAGTACTTC. It yields the protein CASSRDGGARTQYF. Using reference TRBV7-9 and TRBJ2-5 for the parts outside the CDR3, the full variable domain is DTGVSQNPRHKITKRGQNVTFRCDPISEHNRLYWYRQTLGQGPEFLTYFQNEAQLEKSRLLSDRFSAERPKGSFSTLEIQRTEQGDSAMYLCASSRDGGARTQYFGPGTRLLVL.

This clonotype was seen at least ten times. The V call is TRBV20-1, the J call TRBJ2-7; the D gene is possibly TRBD1 (5 bases). Deletions cut 0 bases from V and 3 bases from J, with 15 bases between. Per the germline V gene, CDR1 is DFQATT and CDR2 is SNEGSKA (reference sequence). CDR3 length: 15 amino acids. Here the CDR3 reads CSARDQAGILYEQYF. Written as DNA, the CDR3 is TGCAGTGCTAGAGATCAGGCAGGGATCCTCTACGAGCAGTACTTC.

The gene calls are TRBV19 and TRBJ1-2, with D maybe TRBD1 (5 bases). The CDR3 loop spans 17 amino acids. Deletions cut 3 bases from V and 0 bases from J, with 17 bases between. Germline lookup yields CDR1 LNHDA and CDR2 SQIVND (reference sequence). CDR3 residues: CASSMSPPGHPNYGYTF. The CDR3 region has the DNA TGTGCCAGTAGTATGTCCCCACCTGGACACCCTAACTATGGCTACACCTTC. The full variable domain, rest sourced from reference TRBV19 and TRBJ1-2, is DGGITQSPKYLFRKEGQNVTLSCEQNLNHDAMYWYRQDPGQGLRLIYYSQIVNDFQKGDIAEGYSVSREKKESFPLTVTSAQKNPTAFYLCASSMSPPGHPNYGYTFGSGTRLTVV.

Regarding this clonotype: Mismatch with germline at one junction end may stem from a read error. The genes are TRBV10-3 and TRBJ2-7; D perhaps matches TRBD2 (5 bases). Germline loops: CDR1 ENHRY, CDR2 SYGVKD. The CDR3 covers 14 residues. The CDR3 bases are TGTGCCATCAGTGCGCGTGACTACTCCTACGAGCAGTGCTTC. Translating it yields CAISARDYSYEQCF.

The CDR3 bases are TGTGCCAGCAGCCTGGGACAGGGGTATAGACAGCCCCAGCATTTT. Amino acids: CASSLGQGYRQPQHF. This rearrangement joins TRBV28 to TRBJ1-5, with TRBD1 matching 10 bases. V dropped 6 bases and J dropped 7; count of bases not matched to a gene: 9. The CDR3 consists of 15 residues. The germline V gene encodes CDR1 MDHEN and CDR2 SYDVKM.

This clonotype was observed once. The V call is TRBV20-1, the J call TRBJ2-3; no definite D call. The CDR3 runs to 12 residues. Trimming cost V 3 bases and J 1 base, with 5 bases left between them. Germline lookup yields CDR1 DFQATT and CDR2 SNEGSKA (reference sequence). This chain's CDR3 is CSARIGTDTQYF. For the CDR3, the DNA is TGCAGTGCTAGGATAGGCACAGATACGCAGTATTTT.

CDR3 sequence: CASSNRASKTEAFF. DNA for the CDR3: TGTGCCAGCAGTAACAGGGCGTCGAAGACTGAAGCTTTCTTT. The rearrangement uses TRBV6-5 and TRBJ1-1; D is perhaps TRBD1 (6 bases). The CDR3 extends over 14 amino acids. The germline gives CDR1 MNHEY, CDR2 SVGAGI. Trimming pared 5 bases from V and 5 bases from J, leaving 15 bases between.

V is TRBV7-9 and J is TRBJ2-7, with a tentative D call TRBD1 (5 bases). Germline V gene data show CDR1 as SEHNR and CDR2 as FQNEAQ (reference sequence). The CDR3 covers 16 residues. V was cut by 2 bases and J by 0 bases, with 14 bases left in between. CDR3 in DNA: TGTGCCAGCAGCTTAAGGACACGGTCCTACTCCTACGAGCAGTACTTC. Its protein is CASSLRTRSYSYEQYF.

V gene TRBV14 combines with J gene TRBJ2-2; D gene uncertain. This CDR3 is built from 12 residues. The germline gives CDR1 SGHDN, CDR2 FVKESK. The germline V and J ends were trimmed by 1 base and 9 bases, with 6 bases remaining between them. Here the CDR3 DNA reads TGTGCCAGCAGCCAAGGGGTACGGGAGCTGTTTTTT. It encodes CASSQGVRELFF.

The chain combines TRBV7-9 with TRBJ2-1; 10 nucleotides match TRBD2. In germline, CDR1 is SEHNR, CDR2 FQNEAQ (reference sequence). This CDR3 spans 15 amino acids. The V and J ends lost 3 bases and 10 bases, in that order; junction bases with no gene match: 9. CDR3 amino acids: CASSFGTSGVREQFF. In DNA form, the CDR3 reads TGTGCCAGCAGCTTCGGTACTAGCGGGGTCCGGGAGCAGTTCTTC.

The chain joins TRBV9 to TRBJ2-1; D is undetermined. CDR1 is SGDLS, CDR2 YYNGEE, per germline. Trimming pared 0 bases from V and 8 bases from J, leaving 15 bases between. This CDR3 comprises 15 residues. DNA of the CDR3: TGTGCCAGCAGCGTAGCAATTAGCCCAGTATATGAGCAGTTCTTC. Amino acids: CASSVAISPVYEQFF.

The V gene is TRBV7-9, the J gene TRBJ2-5; D tentatively reads TRBD1 or TRBD2 (5 bases each). Germline assignment: CDR1 SEHNR and CDR2 FQNEAQ (reference sequence). V lost 3 bases and J 2 bases, leaving 16 bases between the germline ends. The CDR3 is 16 residues long. The CDR3 coding sequence is TGTGCCAGCAGCTTCTGGGACGCTAGCCAACAAGAGACCCAGTACTTC. This translates into CASSFWDASQQETQYF.

The rearrangement joins TRBV7-9 to TRBJ1-5; D gene unclear. The CDR3 is 14 amino acids. Deletions cut 5 bases from V and 1 base from J, with 9 bases between. Germline V gene sequence: CDR1 SEHNR, CDR2 FQNEAQ (reference sequence). This CDR3 reads CASSPGTSNQPQHF. The CDR3 DNA follows: TGTGCCAGCAGCCCCGGCACGAGCAATCAGCCCCAGCATTTT.

The chain joins TRBV6-5 to TRBJ2-7; D possibly corresponds to TRBD1 (5 bases). CDR3 length equals 14 residues. V was cut by 6 bases and J by 1 base, with 13 bases left in between. CDR1 MNHEY and CDR2 SVGAGI come from the germline V gene. The CDR3 nucleotides read TGTGCCAGCAGAAGAGTGCCAGGGTCCTACGAGCAGTACTTC. Amino acid sequence: CASRRVPGSYEQYF.

J is TRBJ2-7 and V is TRBV4-1; D possibly uses TRBD1 or TRBD2 (5 bases each). Germline CDR1 is MGHRA and CDR2 is YSYEKL. V was shortened by 1 base and J by 5 bases, with 6 bases between the two germline ends. CDR3 length: 12 residues. The CDR3 DNA reads as TGCGCCAGCAGCCAAGTGGGGGACGAGCAGTACTTC. Translated: CASSQVGDEQYF.

This clonotype was observed at least ten times. The chain has TRBV13 and TRBJ1-1; 9 bases fit TRBD1. CDR3 size: 14 residues. The germline gives CDR1 PRHDT, CDR2 FYEKMQ (reference sequence). Trimming cost V 4 bases and J 7 bases; bases outside gene matches: 7. Here the CDR3 reads CASSSRLDRGEAFF. As DNA, the CDR3 is TGTGCCAGCAGCTCTCGCCTGGACAGGGGTGAAGCTTTCTTT.

This clonotype was observed at least ten times. The CDR3 region is CASSQTLTYEQYF. As DNA, the CDR3 is TGCGCCAGCAGCCAGACCCTCACCTACGAGCAGTACTTC. The chain couples TRBV4-1 to TRBJ2-7; no definite D call. Germline V gene sequence: CDR1 MGHRA, CDR2 YSYEKL. Trimming stripped 3 bases from V and 2 bases from J, with 8 bases between. This CDR3 has 13 amino acids.